This entry features one TCR beta chain sequence. Germline is not matched at one junction end, which may reflect a read error. This sample was taken from a study of blood T cell repertoires in COVID-19. Measured with immunoSEQ multiplex PCR; TCRdb has only the in-frame clones, and not every one. Among about 210,000 clones listed, just under 85% were seen once. The source is a woman aged 50 to 60 with active or convalescent COVID-19. Sequencing was done on a sample of peripheral blood.

The CDR3 bases are TGTGCCAGCAAGGGCCTGACGGACTACCAACTAGAGCACTTC. Protein sequence: CASKGLTDYQLEHF. The chain joins TRBV27 to TRBJ2-7; D may be TRBD2 (6 bases). The CDR3 length is 14 residues. CDR1 is MNHEY and CDR2 is SMNVEV in the germline V gene (reference sequence).